This record concerns one T cell receptor beta chain sequence. Antigen: not known. Assay used: immunoSEQ multiplex PCR; TCRdb lists only in-frame clones, some missing. The sample has more than 55,000 clones, 94% seen once. The record originates from a study of cytomegalovirus exposure and HLA in healthy donors. Findings and limits, study-wide: The study put some 150 TCR beta chains on its list as cytomegalovirus-associated.

V gave up 7 bases and J gave up 1 base, with 9 bases separating them. There are 13 residues in the CDR3. Looked up from germline, CDR1 is LNHDA and CDR2 is SQIVND (reference sequence). The J gene is TRBJ2-3, the V gene TRBV19; tentatively, D is TRBD1 (6 bases). This TCR derives from a woman aged 18-29 years in good health and CMV-seronegative. Sequenced: PBMCs. CDR3 sequence reads: CASKQGGTDTQYF. As DNA, the CDR3 is TGTGCCAGTAAACAGGGCGGCACAGATACGCAGTATTTT.